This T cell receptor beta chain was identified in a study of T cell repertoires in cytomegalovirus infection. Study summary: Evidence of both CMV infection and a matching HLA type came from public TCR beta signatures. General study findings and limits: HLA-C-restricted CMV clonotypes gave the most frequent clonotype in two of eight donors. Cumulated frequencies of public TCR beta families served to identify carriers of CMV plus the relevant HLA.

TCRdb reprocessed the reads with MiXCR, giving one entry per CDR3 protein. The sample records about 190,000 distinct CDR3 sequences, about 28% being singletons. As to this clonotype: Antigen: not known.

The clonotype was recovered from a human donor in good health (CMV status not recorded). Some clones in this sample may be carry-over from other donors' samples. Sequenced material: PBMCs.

The DNA for the CDR3 is TGCAGTGCTAGAGCCCCGGGACAGGGATCGATTAAGGGTTCACCCCTCCACTTT. It yields the protein CSARAPGQGSIKGSPLHF. The chain has TRBV20-1 and TRBJ1-6; 9 bases match TRBD1. Germline CDR1 reads DFQATT; CDR2 reads SNEGSKA (reference sequence). This CDR3 contains 18 residues. J lost 9 bases, V lost 1 base, and 16 bases had no gene match.